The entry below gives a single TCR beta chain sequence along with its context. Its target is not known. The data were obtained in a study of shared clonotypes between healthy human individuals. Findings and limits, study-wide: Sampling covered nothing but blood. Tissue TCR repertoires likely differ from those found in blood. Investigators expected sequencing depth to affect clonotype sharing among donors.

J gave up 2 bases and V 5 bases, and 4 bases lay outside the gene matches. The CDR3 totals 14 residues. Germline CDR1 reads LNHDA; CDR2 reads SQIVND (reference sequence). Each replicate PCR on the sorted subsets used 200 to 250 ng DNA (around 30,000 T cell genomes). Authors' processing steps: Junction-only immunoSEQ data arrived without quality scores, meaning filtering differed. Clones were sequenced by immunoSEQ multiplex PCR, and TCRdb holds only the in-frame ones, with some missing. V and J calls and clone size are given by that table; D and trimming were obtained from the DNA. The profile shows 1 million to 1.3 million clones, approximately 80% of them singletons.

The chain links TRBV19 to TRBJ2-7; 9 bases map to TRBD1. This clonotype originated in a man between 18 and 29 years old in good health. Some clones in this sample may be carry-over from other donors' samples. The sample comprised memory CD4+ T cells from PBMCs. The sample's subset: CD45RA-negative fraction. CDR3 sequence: CASSGRTGAYEQYF. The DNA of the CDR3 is TGTGCCAGTAGTGGCAGGACAGGGGCCTACGAGCAGTACTTC.